Sequencing of this T cell receptor beta chain was carried out in a study of breast tumors, draining lymph nodes, adjacent tissues. TCRdb called the multiplex PCR reads again in MiXCR, with one record for every CDR3 protein. Of fewer than 150,000 distinct CDR3 sequences listed, about 20% are singletons. Concerning this clonotype: What it binds is unknown. This may be a read error, as it is one base from a much larger clone. Because the CDR3 is missing its conserved closing phenylalanine or tryptophan, this is likely a read error.

Study-level results: Findings are consistent with lymph node origin and intratumoral expansion of most tumor T cells. Tumor repertoires ranked between lymph nodes and nontumor tissue in diversity, with V and J gene preferences. Luminal-like breast cancer showed significantly greater tumor-nontumor repertoire similarity than basal-like breast cancer did.

Germline V CDR1 and CDR2: MGHDK, SYGVNS. V lost 3 bases, J lost 4 bases, and 13 bases lay in between. The CDR3 sequence is 16 residues long. Axillary draining lymph nodes of breast cancer patients supplied the node samples. What was sequenced was axillary lymph node tissue. The receptor's source is a female donor with breast cancer. Some clones in this sample may be carry-over from other donors' samples. V gene TRBV25-1 combines with J gene TRBJ2-6; D is perhaps TRBD1 (7 bases). CDR3 sequence (DNA): TGTGCCAGCAGTGAGCCAGGGGGGCTCGGGGCCAACGTCCTGACTTCC. Its protein product is CASSEPGGLGANVLTS.